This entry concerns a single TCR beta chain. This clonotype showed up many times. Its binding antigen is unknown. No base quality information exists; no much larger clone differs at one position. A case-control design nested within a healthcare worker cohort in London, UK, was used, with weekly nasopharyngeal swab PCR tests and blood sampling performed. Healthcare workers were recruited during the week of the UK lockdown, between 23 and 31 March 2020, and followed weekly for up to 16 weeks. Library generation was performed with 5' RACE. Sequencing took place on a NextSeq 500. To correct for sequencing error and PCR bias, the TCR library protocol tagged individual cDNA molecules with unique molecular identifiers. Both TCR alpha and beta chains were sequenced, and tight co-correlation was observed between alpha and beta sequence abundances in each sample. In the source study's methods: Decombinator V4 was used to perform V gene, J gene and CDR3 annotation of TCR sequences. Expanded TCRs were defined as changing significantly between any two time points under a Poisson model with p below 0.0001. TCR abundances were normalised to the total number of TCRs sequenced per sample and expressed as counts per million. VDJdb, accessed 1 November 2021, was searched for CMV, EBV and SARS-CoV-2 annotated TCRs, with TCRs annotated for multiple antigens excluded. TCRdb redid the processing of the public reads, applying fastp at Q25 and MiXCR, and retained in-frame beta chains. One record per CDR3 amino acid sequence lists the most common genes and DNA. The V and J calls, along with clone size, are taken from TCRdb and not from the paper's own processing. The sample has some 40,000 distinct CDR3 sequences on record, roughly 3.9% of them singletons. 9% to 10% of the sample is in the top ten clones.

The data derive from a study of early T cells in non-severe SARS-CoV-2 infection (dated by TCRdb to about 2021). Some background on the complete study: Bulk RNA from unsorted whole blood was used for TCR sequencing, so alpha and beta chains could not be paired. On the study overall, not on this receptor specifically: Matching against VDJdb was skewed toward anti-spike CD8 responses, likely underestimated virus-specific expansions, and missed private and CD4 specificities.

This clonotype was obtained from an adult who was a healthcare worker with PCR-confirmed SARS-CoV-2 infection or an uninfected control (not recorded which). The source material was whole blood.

Read as DNA, the sequence is TGTGCCAGCAGCCAAGACTCACGGGGTTATGGTGGCTACACCTTC. Its protein product is CASSQDSRGYGGYTF. The chain is encoded by TRBV14 joined to TRBJ1-2; the D gene cannot be named for sure. The CDR3 starts with the cysteine, ends with the phenylalanine, and has 15 residues. Of the read, only the CDR3 DNA is kept; its 45 bases are in frame from base 1. From the germline V gene, CDR1 is SGHDN and CDR2 is FVKESK. V drops 0 bases and J drops 7 bases, leaving 15 bases in between.